This is a list of T cell receptor beta chains from one sample in a study of T-cell memory formation after mild COVID-19. TCRdb itself ran the 5' RACE reads through MiXCR, one entry per CDR3 protein. The sample has approximately 580,000 distinct CDR3 sequences; roughly 22% are singletons. The sample taken for sequencing was PBMCs or a T cell subset sorted from them (not recorded which). The origin of the receptors is an adult woman who had mild COVID-19 (a few samples of this study predate the infection). Cell type and time point are not known. The CDR3 runs from the conserved cysteine through the conserved F or W. Each record gives: D gene, J gene, clone size, V gene, CDR3 DNA, CDR3 protein. A D gene is named only where the DNA matches it firmly. Clone size is stated in some rows and not others, as once, few, many or a class when expanded.

NA,TRBJ2-7,few,TRBV3-1,TGTGCCAGCAGCCAAGTGCCAGTGAGCTCCTACGAGCAGTACTTC,CASSQVPVSSYEQYF
NA,TRBJ2-1,few,TRBV21-1,TGTGCCAGCAGCCCCCTAATAAGGGGACTAGCGGGAGACTATCTAAACAATGAGCAGTTCTTC,CASSPLIRGLAGDYLNNEQFF
TRBD1,TRBJ1-4,few,TRBV3-1,TGTGCCAGCAGCCAAGATCTGGGACAGGCGGCGGAACTGTTTTTT,CASSQDLGQAAELFF
NA,TRBJ2-1,few,TRBV7-9,TGTGCCAGCAGCTTCCGGGAGCCAGAGCAGTTCTTC,CASSFREPEQFF
NA,TRBJ2-5,many,TRBV6-2/TRBV6-3,TGTGCCAGCAGTTCAATCAGGAGGGCAGAGACCCAGTACTTC,CASSSIRRAETQYF
NA,TRBJ2-3,NA,TRBV14,TGTGCCAGCAGCCCCTGGCAATCACGCACAGATACGCAGTATTTT,CASSPWQSRTDTQYF
NA,TRBJ2-1,many,TRBV12-5,TGTGCTAGTGGTTTGGAGAGAGAGCAGTTCTTC,CASGLEREQFF
TRBD2,TRBJ2-4,many,TRBV7-9,TGTGCCAGCAGCCCTAGCGGGGCCAAAAACATTCAGTACTTC,CASSPSGAKNIQYF
TRBD2,TRBJ2-1,NA,TRBV5-1,TGCGCCAGCAGCGGGACTAGCGGTACGAGCTCCTACAATGAGCAGTTCTTC,CASSGTSGTSSYNEQFF
NA,TRBJ2-3,NA,TRBV2,TGTGCCAGCAGTGAAGCGGGACCGACAGATACGAAGTATTTT,CASSEAGPTDTKYF
NA,TRBJ2-4,few,TRBV18,TGTGCCAGCTCACCTACACAGATCGTAGCCAAAAACATTCAGTACTTC,CASSPTQIVAKNIQYF
NA,TRBJ2-7,few,TRBV5-1,TGCGCCAGCAGCTTTGAAGGGGCCAACTACGAGCAGTACTTC,CASSFEGANYEQYF
TRBD1,TRBJ2-1,NA,TRBV24-1,TGTGCCACCAGTGCCGCGGCCGGACAGGGTTCGGCCTACAATGAGCAGTTCTTC,CATSAAAGQGSAYNEQFF
NA,TRBJ2-1,NA,TRBV2,TGTGCCAGCAAAGGGGGGCGCTCCTACAATGAGCAGTTCTTC,CASKGGRSYNEQFF
NA,TRBJ2-3,few,TRBV5-1,TGCGCCAGCAGCCTGGAGGCTAACACAGATACGCAGTATTTT,CASSLEANTDTQYF
NA,TRBJ2-7,few,TRBV3-1,TGTGCCAGCAGCCCCCTGAGGTCCACGGGGACTTCCTACGAGCAGTACTTC,CASSPLRSTGTSYEQYF
NA,TRBJ1-5,NA,TRBV9,TGTGCCAGCAGCGTAGCAGGGGCGAAAAATCAGCCCCAGCATTTT,CASSVAGAKNQPQHF
NA,TRBJ1-2,NA,TRBV7-8,TGTGCCAGCAGCTCAAGGGGTATCCGGGATTCTACCTATGGCTACACCTTC,CASSSRGIRDSTYGYTF
TRBD2,TRBJ2-5,NA,TRBV29-1,TGCAGCGTTGAAGATTCCCTCCGGACAGGGACTAGCGGGGGCATTCCCCAAGAGACCCAGTACTTC,CSVEDSLRTGTSGGIPQETQYF
TRBD2,TRBJ2-3,few,TRBV11-2,TGTGCCAGCAGCGGTAGCGGCCTAGCGGGCGATACGCAGTATTTT,CASSGSGLAGDTQYF
TRBD1,TRBJ1-2,NA,TRBV6-4,TGTGCCAGCAGTGACCCCGGGACAGGGGGTAGCTACACCTTC,CASSDPGTGGSYTF
NA,TRBJ2-5,NA,TRBV5-6,TGTGCCAGCATTGGCCGAGGGCGCTGGCAAGAGACCCAGTACTTC,CASIGRGRWQETQYF
NA,TRBJ1-1,NA,TRBV7-8,TGTGCCAGCAGCCCTACCCGGACAAGAGGGTACGCTTTCTTT,CASSPTRTRGYAFF
NA,TRBJ2-5,NA,TRBV2,TGTGCCAGACAGGAGGGGAACCAAGAGACCCAGTACTTC,CARQEGNQETQYF